This TCR beta chain was captured in a study of blood T cell repertoires in COVID-19. Study in general: Samples came from the United States, Italy and Spain, spanning acute and convalescent COVID-19. From T cells, B-cell-depleted T cells, or PBMCs came the material, which was cDNA or gDNA.

Germline V gene lookup returns CDR1 MDHEN and CDR2 SYDVKM. The CDR3 covers 15 residues. V was cut by 3 bases and J by 0 bases, with 12 bases left in between. Per the study methods: Counts of nucleated cells, estimated from reference gene primer amplification, were obtained. Data came from immunoSEQ multiplex PCR; TCRdb stores just in-frame clones and leaves some out. The V and J calls and the clone size are those of that table, but D and trimming were determined from the DNA. Seen here are around 110,000 clones, around four fifths observed once, and the top ten hold 0.83%. The sample comprised peripheral blood. The receptor's source is a woman in her seventies with acute or convalescent COVID-19. The J gene is TRBJ2-7, the V gene TRBV28; maybe TRBD1 (5 bases). This CDR3 reads CASSLTVVSSYEQYF. DNA for the CDR3: TGTGCCAGCAGTTTGACAGTTGTTAGCTCCTACGAGCAGTACTTC.